This T cell receptor beta chain stems from a study of robustness of blood B and T cell sequencing (dated by TCRdb to 2016 to 2019). General notes on the study: The goal of the study was to figure out the amount of peripheral blood required to reliably characterize the TCRbeta and IgG repertoires of an individual. Each of the roughly 9 independently drawn blood samples had its TCRbeta and IgG repertoires measured. As technical replicates, two replicate TCRbeta cDNA libraries were prepared from one shared RNA pool derived from a single 10 ml draw.

TCRbeta repertoires were quantified from mRNA rather than genomic DNA, which captures expressed receptors. Without cell sorting, buffy coat leukocytes were collected into Trizol, and RNA was extracted using the Direct-zol RNA MiniPrep Plus kit. To separate plasma, buffy coat and red blood cells, the EDTA blood tubes were centrifuged right away at 4 degrees C. The library was built by means of PCR. TCRdb lists the instrument as Illumina MiSeq. SMARTScribe reverse transcriptase and a 5' template-switch oligo, by which a universal priming site was added, were used for cDNA synthesis. Each cDNA molecule was tagged by a 12-nucleotide random unique molecular identifier (UMI) carried on the template-switch oligo. During reverse transcription, TCRbeta transcripts were targeted by chain-specific reverse primers. Leftover template-switch adapters were removed by uracil DNA glycosylase treatment, and cDNA was purified using a Qiagen MinElute kit. The first PCR ran for around 25 cycles with KAPA HiFi HotStart ReadyMix and step-out primers, divided among four 50 microliter reactions. Before further amplification, first-round PCR products were gel-purified. Illumina Nextera adapters were attached in a second roughly 8-cycle PCR, after which libraries were purified and pooled. For each TCRbeta molecule, the UMI barcode was captured by a 50-nucleotide 5' read. The paper's data handling went like this. Reads were grouped by UMI into consensus reads using the MIGEC toolkit. PEAR was used to merge forward and reverse consensus reads into final reads. Identical UMI-sequence pairs shared across libraries were treated as cross-sample contamination and removed by a custom decontamination script. MIGMAP, a wrapper around IgBLAST, was used to carry out V(D)J assignment and CDR3 extraction. TCR clonotypes were defined by identical V gene, J gene and CDR3 amino acid sequence, and CDR1 and CDR2 were left unsequenced. TCRdb handled the public reads itself, with Q25 trimming in fastp and clone calling in MiXCR, and kept productive beta chains. Each entry is one CDR3 protein sequence, shown with its most common DNA and genes. The V and J calls, along with clone size, are taken from TCRdb and not from the paper's own processing. The sample table records about 1,500 distinct CDR3 sequences; roughly two thirds of these occur just once. About two fifths of the sample goes to the ten largest clones.

The CDR3 runs 15 amino acids, cysteine and phenylalanine included. Only the CDR3 DNA is retained, 45 bases long and in frame from the first base. The germline V gene (reference sequence) provides CDR1 DFQATT and CDR2 SNEGSKA. Germline trimming: 2 bases from V, 6 bases from J; junction bases outside gene matches: 10. Remarks on this clonotype: Its antigen has not been determined. Base qualities were left out, and no much larger clone turns up one base away.

On the study overall, not on this receptor specifically: One pair of TCRbeta libraries showed evidence of cross-contamination, likely from batch processing; the shared UMI-sequence pairs were removed. The 1,000 most abundant TCRbeta clonotypes from the pooled draws were found in every single 10 ml sample. Coverage of the top 10,000 TCRbeta clonotypes approached saturation when 3 or 4 tubes (roughly 28-40 ml blood) were combined. The TCRbeta rarefaction curves did not fully level off, which suggests either under-sequencing or many low-abundance clonotypes. Because EDTA tubes had to be fractionated immediately, the use of EDTA tubes in multi-site collections was limited. No improvement in the overlap of rare TCRbeta clonotypes was observed when tubes were pooled, implying that much larger blood volumes would be needed for rare TCRbeta clonotypes to be captured. Between the technical replicate libraries, under 95% of the top 10,000 TCRbeta clonotypes in one library were also present in the other library.

The chain was built from TRBV20-1 and TRBJ2-3, with TRBD1 matching 8 junction bases. The sequence derives from a human donor in good health. Sequencing was carried out using peripheral blood. The nucleotide sequence is given as TGCAGTGCTAGACAGGGCAGGGGGCTATCGGATACGCAGTATTTT. Its amino acids are CSARQGRGLSDTQYF.